One and the same sample provided the 4 T cell receptor beta chains below, sequenced in a study of T cell responses to AZD1222 COVID-19 vaccine. Method: immunoSEQ multiplex PCR; TCRdb's copy keeps in-frame clones and lacks some. The table lists tens of thousands of clones, 65% to 80% of them singletons. This material consisted of peripheral blood, taken on day 0 of AZD1222 vaccination. Receptors were obtained from an adult in good health.

This clone appeared once. The chain couples TRBV2 to TRBJ2-5, with 9 nucleotides matching TRBD2. V dropped 2 bases and J dropped 2; count of bases not matched to a gene: 6. The CDR3 is made up of 16 amino acids. Per germline, CDR1 SNHLY and CDR2 FYNNEI. The CDR3 sequence is CASSEWVSGGQETQYF. The CDR3 coding sequence is TGTGCCAGCAGTGAATGGGTTAGCGGGGGACAAGAGACCCAGTACTTC.

The V gene is TRBV10-2, the J gene TRBJ1-3, with TRBD1 matching 9 bases. Germline V gene data show CDR1 as WSHSY and CDR2 as SAAADI. This CDR3 is built from 17 residues. V shed 6 bases and J 2 bases; nucleotides not matched to a gene: 11. The DNA of the CDR3 is TGCGCCAGCAGGGACAGGGGAAGAGGCTCCGCTGGAAACACCATATATTTT. Amino acid sequence: CASRDRGRGSAGNTIYF.

This clone has just a few counts. The chain couples TRBV5-1 to TRBJ1-3; D unresolved. Trimming took off 4 bases at V and 0 bases at J, with 11 bases between the two ends. This CDR3 region has 15 residues. CDR1 SGHRS and CDR2 YFSETQ come from the germline V gene. The CDR3 coding sequence is TGCGCCAGCAGCACGATACCGAGCTCTGGAAACACCATATATTTT. Translation: CASSTIPSSGNTIYF.

The rearrangement links TRBV28 to TRBJ2-1, with TRBD2 identical over 8 bases. The CDR3 extends over 14 amino acids. J was trimmed by 9 bases and V by 2 bases; bases with no gene match: 6. Germline CDR1 reads MDHEN; CDR2 reads SYDVKM. The DNA for the CDR3 is TGTGCCAGCAGTTTAAATCCCGGGGGGGGTGAGCAGTTCTTC. Translating it yields CASSLNPGGGEQFF.